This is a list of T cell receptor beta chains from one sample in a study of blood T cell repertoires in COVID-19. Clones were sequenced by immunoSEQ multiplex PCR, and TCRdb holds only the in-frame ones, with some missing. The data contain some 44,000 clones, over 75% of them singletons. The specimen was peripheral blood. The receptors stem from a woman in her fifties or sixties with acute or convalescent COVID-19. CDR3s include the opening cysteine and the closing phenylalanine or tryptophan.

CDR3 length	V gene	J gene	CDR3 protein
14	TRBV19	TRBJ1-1	CASSEGQTSIEAFF
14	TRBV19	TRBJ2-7	CANLARLAVHEQYF
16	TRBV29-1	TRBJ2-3	CSVEDFRDRGTDTQYF
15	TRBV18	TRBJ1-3	CASSPVGGQENTIYF
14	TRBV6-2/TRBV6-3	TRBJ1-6	CASSYSADNSPLHF
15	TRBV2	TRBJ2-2	CASRGAALNTGELFF
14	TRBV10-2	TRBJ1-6	CASSDYGQGLALHF
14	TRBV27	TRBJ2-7	CASSLGAGVYEQYF
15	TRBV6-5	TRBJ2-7	CASSPPGQGVYEQYF
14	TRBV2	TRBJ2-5	CASSQTSGDETQYF
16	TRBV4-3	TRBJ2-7	CASSPSGTEGSYEQYF
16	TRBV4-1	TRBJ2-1	CASSPAGDDSYNEQFF
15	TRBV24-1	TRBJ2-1	CATSERSGGYNEQFF
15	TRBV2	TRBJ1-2	CASSDSGKLGYGYTF
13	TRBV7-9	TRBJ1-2	CASSPLSGGQAGF
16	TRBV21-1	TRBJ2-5	CASRNRDRGFLETQYF